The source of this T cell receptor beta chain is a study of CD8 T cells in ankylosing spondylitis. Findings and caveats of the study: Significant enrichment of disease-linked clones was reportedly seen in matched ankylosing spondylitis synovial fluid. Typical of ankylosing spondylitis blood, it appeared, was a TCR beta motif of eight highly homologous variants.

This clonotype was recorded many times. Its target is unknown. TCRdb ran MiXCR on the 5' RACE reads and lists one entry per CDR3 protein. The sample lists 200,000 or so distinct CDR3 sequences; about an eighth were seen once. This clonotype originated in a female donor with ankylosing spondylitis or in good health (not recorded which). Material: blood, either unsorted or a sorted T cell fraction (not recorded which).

The CDR3 DNA is TGTGCCAGCAGTCCTCTCACCTACAATGAGCAGTTCTTC. It translates to CASSPLTYNEQFF. V usage is TRBV27 and J usage is TRBJ2-1; D uncertain. The ends were cut back, 5 bases at V and 2 bases at J, with 7 bases in the middle. The CDR3 has 13 amino acids. Germline CDR1 MNHEY, CDR2 SMNVEV (reference sequence).